This TCR beta chain was sequenced during a study of T cell repertoires in cytomegalovirus infection. Study-level background: HLA-B-restricted CMV epitopes that are well studied, plus recently identified HLA-C-restricted ones, were used by the study. Public signatures in TCR beta pointed to CMV infection and matching HLA type. Study-level points and caveats: It was HLA-C-restricted CMV-specific TCR beta clonotypes that dominated the response ex vivo. Cumulative frequency (of public TCR beta family members) identified carriers of CMV plus the relevant HLA.

To note about this clonotype: Its antigen is not known.

The CDR3 has 15 residues. Germline V gene sequence: CDR1 MNHNY, CDR2 SVGAGI (reference sequence). The V gene end was trimmed by 5 bases and the J gene end by 7 bases; junction bases not matched to a gene: 14. TCRdb reprocessed the reads with MiXCR, giving one entry per CDR3 protein. The top ten hold around an eighth of the sample, which has around 900,000 distinct CDR3 sequences, approximately 31% seen once. The chain couples TRBV6-6 to TRBJ2-7, with 7 positions matching TRBD2. The TCR originated in a human donor in good health (CMV status not recorded). Some clones in this sample may be carry-over from other donors' samples. The input for sequencing was cultured CD8+ T cells from PBMCs, taken from culture after CMV antigen stimulation. The CDR3 is CASSHGAGEVREQYV. CDR3 DNA: TGTGCCAGCAGTCACGGGGCGGGGGAGGTTAGGGAGCAGTACGTC.